The entry that follows covers one TCR beta chain sequence. It lacks a known antigen. No clone much larger than this one lies a single base away; base qualities are absent. V is pared back by 0 bases and J by 4 bases, with 13 bases lying between the germline termini. Its CDR3 holds 15 amino acids, cysteine through phenylalanine. Only the CDR3 DNA is retained, 45 bases long and in frame from the first base. Sequencing was performed on an Illumina HiSeq 2500. TCR beta libraries were prepared by quantitative 5'-RACE with molecular barcodes. Concerning the study's data processing: To identify disease-linked TCR variants, a new computational method was used, one built on a probabilistic model of VDJ rearrangement. TCRdb redid the processing of the public reads, applying fastp at Q25 and MiXCR, and retained in-frame beta chains. Entries that share a CDR3 protein sequence are merged under the most common genes and DNA. TCRdb's processing, not the authors' own work, is the source of the V and J calls. For this sample there are about 300,000 distinct CDR3 sequences; 11% appear just once. The ten biggest clones cover roughly 9.5% of the sample.

The source of the sample is a study of CD8 T cells in ankylosing spondylitis (dated by TCRdb to the late 2010s). With regard to the full study: The study set out to find disease-linked TCR variants by profiling T cell receptor beta repertoires in ankylosing spondylitis patients and healthy donors. The whole study cohort included about a hundred healthy donors and 25 ankylosing spondylitis patients. Peripheral blood samples were taken, and synovial fluid was additionally collected from ankylosing spondylitis patients.

Summary of the overall study and its limitations: In peripheral blood, the disease-linked clones were found at relatively low frequencies and had a CD8+ phenotype. A TCR beta motif made up of several highly homologous amino acid variants appeared to be characteristic of blood from ankylosing spondylitis patients. The disease-linked clones were reported to be significantly enriched in matched synovial fluid samples from ankylosing spondylitis patients. Some TCR beta motif variants had previously been reported in synovial fluid and blood of reactive arthritis patients, which suggested common disease-initiation mechanisms.

The clonotype was recovered from a female donor with ankylosing spondylitis or in good health (not recorded which). Input material: blood, either unsorted or a sorted T cell fraction (not recorded which). The sequence is built from TRBV12-3 or TRBV12-4 and TRBJ2-7; a tentative D call is TRBD2 (7 bases match). CDR3 sequence: CASSLAGGPGYEQYF. The DNA sequence is as follows: TGTGCCAGCAGTTTAGCGGGGGGGCCAGGGTACGAGCAGTACTTC.